Listed here are 29 T cell receptor beta chains from one sample, sequenced in a study of T cell responses to AZD1222 COVID-19 vaccine listed by TCRdb under 2021. Libraries came from the immunoSEQ multiplex PCR assay. TCRdb carries this immuneACCESS record with in-frame sequences only. Its versions omit some clonotypes, under half of them owing to an unresolved V gene in the studies checked, with the rest unexplained. This sample is represented by roughly 62,000 clones; roughly 80% of them were singletons. The ten largest clones capture over 11% of the sample. Read against the paper, the sample's time point label means: baseline before first vaccination. This material consisted of peripheral blood, taken on day 0 of AZD1222 vaccination. The receptors stem from an adult in good health.

About this clone: Different DNA sequences within this sample yield the same CDR3. V is TRBV7-9 and J is TRBJ1-5; 7 nucleotides line up with TRBD1. CDR1 is SEHNR and CDR2 is FQNEAQ in the germline V gene (reference sequence). Germline trimming cut 3 bases from V and 2 bases from J; bases unmatched to any gene: 4. CDR3 length: 15 residues. CDR3 sequence: CASSLGQRGNQPQHF. The CDR3 DNA reads TGTGCCAGCAGCTTGGGACAGAGGGGCAATCAGCCCCAGCATTTT. The full variable domain, with the rest looked up from reference TRBV7-9 and TRBJ1-5, is DTGVSQNPRHKITKRGQNVTFRCDPISEHNRLYWYRQTLGQGPEFLTYFQNEAQLEKSRLLSDRFSAERPKGSFSTLEIQRTEQGDSAMYLCASSLGQRGNQPQHFGDGTRLSIL.

This chain uses TRBV6-2 or TRBV6-3 with TRBJ2-7; D unresolved. V was trimmed by 0 bases and J by 4 bases, leaving 7 bases between them. The CDR3 has 13 residues. Germline loops: CDR1 MNHEY, CDR2 SVGEGT. The chain's CDR3 is CASSYSFGYEQYF. In DNA form, the CDR3 reads TGTGCCAGCAGTTACTCGTTCGGGTACGAGCAGTACTTC.

The V call is TRBV11-2, the J call TRBJ2-7; no definite D call. Trimming took 7 bases from V and 4 from J, leaving 11 bases between them. The CDR3 totals 12 residues. CDR1 is SGHAT and CDR2 is FQNNGV in the germline V gene. The CDR3: CASTDRLYEQYF. CDR3 DNA: TGTGCCAGCACCGATAGGTTGTACGAGCAGTACTTC.

The chain recombines TRBV14 with TRBJ2-7; D not certain. The germline CDR1 and CDR2 sequences are SGHDN and FVKESK. This CDR3 comprises 13 residues. Trimming took off 4 bases at V and 3 bases at J, with 10 bases between the two ends. CDR3 coding DNA: TGTGCCAGCAGCCTTGCGACCGACTACGAGCAGTACTTC. Its translation: CASSLATDYEQYF.

V gene TRBV2 combines with J gene TRBJ2-7; 7 nucleotides align to TRBD1. This CDR3 is built from 15 residues. Germline assignment: CDR1 SNHLY and CDR2 FYNNEI. The trim removed 6 bases at V and 2 bases at J, leaving 10 bases unmatched. The CDR3 DNA reads TGTGCCAGCAGCCAGTCCGGGACAGCTCCCTACGAGCAGTACTTC. This encodes CASSQSGTAPYEQYF.

The genes are TRBV7-9 and TRBJ1-2; D is possibly TRBD1 (6 bases). This CDR3 comprises 15 residues. V was trimmed by 5 bases and J by 5 bases, leaving 18 bases between them. Germline V gene lookup returns CDR1 SEHNR and CDR2 FQNEAQ (reference sequence). The CDR3 protein is CASSPLGEGGYGYTF. In DNA, the CDR3 is TGTGCCAGCAGCCCGCTCGGAGAAGGGGGTTATGGCTACACCTTC.

The genes are TRBV28 and TRBJ1-2, with D unresolved. The CDR3 has 14 residues. From germline, CDR1 is MDHEN and CDR2 SYDVKM. With 6 bases removed from V and 8 bases from J, the gap between germline ends came to 19 bases. The DNA for the CDR3 is TGTGCCAGCAGCACCTGGCGGGCCAACCGGGGCTACACCTTC. It specifies CASSTWRANRGYTF.

The rearrangement uses TRBV7-2 and TRBJ2-1, with D perhaps assigned TRBD1 or TRBD2 (5 bases each). Trimming removed 4 bases from V and 3 bases from J, with 13 bases in between. The CDR3 totals 15 residues. Germline values: CDR1 SGHTA, CDR2 FQGNSA. The CDR3 sequence: CASSYGTSGYNEQFF. The CDR3 nucleotides read TGTGCCAGCAGCTATGGGACCTCGGGCTACAATGAGCAGTTCTTC.

CDR3 in DNA: TGCGCCAGCAGCCAAGGTGACAGGGATTCTTATGGCTACACCTTC. It yields the protein CASSQGDRDSYGYTF. V and J are TRBV4-3 and TRBJ1-2; 7 nucleotides line up with TRBD1. This CDR3 is built from 15 residues. Unmatched junction bases numbered 7, after V lost 1 base and J lost 5 bases. Per the germline V gene, CDR1 is LGHNA and CDR2 is YSLEER.

V usage is TRBV7-2 and J usage is TRBJ2-2; 8 bases are a match to TRBD1. With 5 bases clipped from V and 1 base from J, the junction kept 3 bases outside the gene matches. This CDR3 is built from 15 residues. Germline V lookup: CDR1 SGHTA, CDR2 FQGNSA. The CDR3 sequence is CASSPGGENTGELFF. The CDR3 DNA follows: TGTGCCAGCAGCCCAGGGGGCGAGAACACCGGGGAGCTGTTTTTT.

This clone was seen only once. This chain joins TRBV18 and TRBJ1-1; unclear D gene. This CDR3 contains 15 residues. The germline gives CDR1 KGHSH, CDR2 LQKENI. Trimming took 5 bases from V and 0 from J, leaving 13 bases between them. CDR3 bases: TGTGCCAGCTCATCCGGGTCGGATTTGAACACTGAAGCTTTCTTT. Its translation: CASSSGSDLNTEAFF.

J is TRBJ2-3 and V is TRBV10-3; no definite D call. The CDR3 spans 13 residues. Germline values: CDR1 ENHRY, CDR2 SYGVKD. V was clipped by 5 bases and J by 0 bases, with 6 bases between them. The CDR3 protein is CAISLASTDTQYF. CDR3 nucleotide sequence: TGTGCCATCAGTCTCGCGAGCACAGATACGCAGTATTTT.

To note about this clone: Other nucleotide sequences in the sample specify the same CDR3. The V gene is TRBV28, the J gene TRBJ1-2; no definite D call. Trimming removed 7 bases from V and 3 bases from J, with 12 bases in between. Germline V gene data show CDR1 as MDHEN and CDR2 as SYDVKM. This CDR3 region has 13 residues. As DNA, the CDR3 is TGTGCCAGCACCCTGGATGGCCACTATGGCTACACCTTC. This translates into CASTLDGHYGYTF.

The chain joins TRBV15 to TRBJ2-3; possibly TRBD1 or TRBD2 for D (6 bases each). V was pared by 0 bases and J by 4 bases, with 8 bases between. Germline CDR1 reads LNHNV; CDR2 reads YYDKDF (reference sequence). The length of the CDR3 is 14 residues. The CDR3 loop reads CATSRDRGPDTQYF. The CDR3, as DNA: TGTGCCACCAGCAGAGATCGGGGGCCAGATACGCAGTATTTT.

The J gene is TRBJ1-1, the V gene TRBV7-8; the match to TRBD1 covers 9 bases. The CDR3 length is 16 residues. Germline V gives CDR1 SGHVS, CDR2 FQNEAQ. Germline trimming cut 5 bases from V and 4 bases from J; bases unmatched to any gene: 11. The CDR3 protein is CASSDPGQGLGTEAFF. The DNA of the CDR3 is TGTGCCAGCAGCGACCCGGGACAGGGACTCGGCACTGAAGCTTTCTTT. The full variable domain, rest sourced from reference TRBV7-8 and TRBJ1-1, is GAGVSQSPRYKVAKRGQDVALRCDPISGHVSLFWYQQALGQGPEFLTYFQNEAQLDKSGLPSDRFFAERPEGSVSTLKIQRTQQEDSAVYLCASSDPGQGLGTEAFFGQGTRLTVV.

The CDR3 is CASSQNRDVEAFF. CDR3 coding DNA: TGCGCCAGCAGCCAGAACCGGGACGTTGAAGCTTTCTTT. The chain joins TRBV10-2 to TRBJ1-1; D might be TRBD1 (5 bases). Germline V gene lookup returns CDR1 WSHSY and CDR2 SAAADI. The CDR3 extends over 13 amino acids. Trimming cost V 6 bases and J 7 bases, with 15 bases left between them.

V is TRBV7-8 and J is TRBJ2-7; maybe TRBD1 (6 bases). This CDR3 has 16 residues. Looked up from germline, CDR1 is SGHVS and CDR2 is FQNEAQ. V was shortened by 1 base and J by 0 bases, with 13 bases between the two germline ends. CDR3 nucleotides: TGTGCCAGCAGCTTAGGCCGGGACACCTCCTCCTACGAGCAGTACTTC. Protein: CASSLGRDTSSYEQYF.

The rearrangement links TRBV11-3 to TRBJ2-1, with D perhaps TRBD1 or TRBD2 (6 bases each). The V gene's germline CDR1 is SGHNT and CDR2 YENEEA. CDR3 length equals 16 residues. Trimming removed 0 bases from V and 6 bases from J, with 15 bases in between. Written as DNA, the CDR3 is TGTGCCAGCAGCTTAGAAAGGGGGGCGCGATCCAATGAGCAGTTCTTC. Its translation is CASSLERGARSNEQFF.

This chain joins TRBV30 and TRBJ2-7; D perhaps matches TRBD1 (5 bases). The CDR3 runs 15 residues. CDR1 is GTSNPN and CDR2 is SVGIG in the germline V gene (reference sequence). Deletions cut 0 bases from V and 3 bases from J, with 15 bases between. The CDR3 region is CAWSVLRVHLYEQYF. As DNA, the CDR3 is TGTGCCTGGAGTGTACTCAGGGTCCATCTCTACGAGCAGTACTTC.

The chain combines TRBV3-1 (or the pseudogene TRBV3-2) with TRBJ1-5, with D unresolved. CDR3 size: 15 residues. Trimming stripped 3 bases from V and 4 bases from J, with 13 bases between. Germline-derived CDR1 and CDR2 are LGHDT and YNNKEL (reference sequence). As DNA, the CDR3 is TGTGCCAGCAGCCAGGGTGTGCAGTCGAATCAGCCCCAGCATTTT. Protein sequence: CASSQGVQSNQPQHF.

V usage is TRBV28 and J usage is TRBJ2-5; the match to TRBD2 covers 10 bases. In germline, CDR1 is MDHEN, CDR2 SYDVKM. This CDR3 has 15 residues. J was trimmed by 4 bases and V by 3 bases; bases with no gene match: 5. DNA of the CDR3: TGTGCCAGCAGTTTCAGCGGGGGGGCTGGAGAGACCCAGTACTTC. This translates into CASSFSGGAGETQYF.

The genes are TRBV9 and TRBJ2-7, with TRBD2 matching 7 bases. V trimming: 0 bases; J trimming: 1 base; junction bases outside the gene matches: 4. CDR3 size: 15 residues. Germline V gene sequence: CDR1 SGDLS, CDR2 YYNGEE. CDR3 sequence reads: CASSVGASGSYEQYF. CDR3 nucleotides: TGTGCCAGCAGCGTAGGGGCTAGCGGATCCTACGAGCAGTACTTC.

The gene calls are TRBV12-5 and TRBJ1-3; D is undetermined. Trimming left V 3 bases short and J 5 bases short, with 20 bases between. The CDR3 is 17 amino acids. Germline assignment: CDR1 LGHNT and CDR2 FRNRAP. CDR3 bases: TGTGCTAGTGGTTTAGGGCTCGAGGCAACTGGTCGAAACACCATATATTTT. Amino acid sequence: CASGLGLEATGRNTIYF.

This clone is judged medium-sized. The CDR3 spells CASSDRDRGGFLAKNIQYF. The CDR3 DNA is TGCGCCAGCAGCGACCGGGACAGGGGGGGTTTTCTAGCCAAAAACATTCAGTACTTC. The chain has TRBV4-3 and TRBJ2-4; 11 bases fit TRBD1. This CDR3 comprises 19 residues. Looked up from germline, CDR1 is LGHNA and CDR2 is YSLEER. Trimming at V came to 5 bases and at J to 0 bases, leaving 12 bases not matched to a gene.

The chain couples TRBV9 to TRBJ2-2; no clear D. Germline V lookup: CDR1 SGDLS, CDR2 YYNGEE. Trimming took 3 bases from V and 6 from J, leaving 9 bases between them. The CDR3 runs to 13 residues. DNA for the CDR3: TGTGCCAGCAGCGGAATGGCGGCCGGGGAGCTGTTTTTT. Encoded protein: CASSGMAAGELFF.

The V gene is TRBV14, the J gene TRBJ1-6; 7 nucleotides match TRBD1. V dropped 4 bases and J dropped 9; count of bases not matched to a gene: 3. Germline V lookup: CDR1 SGHDN, CDR2 FVKESK. The CDR3 has 13 residues. CDR3 in amino acids: CASSPRQGSPLHF. The DNA of the CDR3 is TGTGCCAGCAGCCCCCGACAGGGTTCACCCCTCCACTTT.

In its sample, this clone was seen once. V and J are TRBV7-8 and TRBJ2-7; 7 bases line up with TRBD2. CDR1 and CDR2 (germline): SGHVS, FQNEAQ. CDR3 size: 14 residues. Trimming removed 4 bases from V and 3 bases from J; junction bases left unmatched: 6. CDR3: CASSSSSGNYEQYF. The CDR3 DNA is TGTGCCAGCAGCTCCTCTAGCGGCAACTACGAGCAGTACTTC. Full variable domain (rest looked up from reference TRBV7-8 and TRBJ2-7): GAGVSQSPRYKVAKRGQDVALRCDPISGHVSLFWYQQALGQGPEFLTYFQNEAQLDKSGLPSDRFFAERPEGSVSTLKIQRTQQEDSAVYLCASSSSSGNYEQYFGPGTRLTVT.

The chain uses TRBV4-3 and TRBJ2-7; 8 bases agree with TRBD1. The J segment lost 1 base and the V segment lost 1 base, leaving 3 bases of the junction unmatched. The CDR3 has 15 residues. Germline values: CDR1 LGHNA, CDR2 YSLEER. The CDR3 DNA reads as TGCGCCAGCAGCCAAGGCCGGACAGGGTCCTACGAGCAGTACTTC. Amino acids: CASSQGRTGSYEQYF.

The chain employs TRBV6-5 and TRBJ1-1, with D possibly TRBD1 on 6 matching bases. The CDR3 contains 15 residues. The germline V gene has CDR1 MNHEY and CDR2 SVGAGI. Deletions cut 7 bases from V and 0 bases from J, with 15 bases between. For the CDR3, the DNA is TGTGCCAGCACCTCGAGGACAGTAATGAACACTGAAGCTTTCTTT. It codes for CASTSRTVMNTEAFF.